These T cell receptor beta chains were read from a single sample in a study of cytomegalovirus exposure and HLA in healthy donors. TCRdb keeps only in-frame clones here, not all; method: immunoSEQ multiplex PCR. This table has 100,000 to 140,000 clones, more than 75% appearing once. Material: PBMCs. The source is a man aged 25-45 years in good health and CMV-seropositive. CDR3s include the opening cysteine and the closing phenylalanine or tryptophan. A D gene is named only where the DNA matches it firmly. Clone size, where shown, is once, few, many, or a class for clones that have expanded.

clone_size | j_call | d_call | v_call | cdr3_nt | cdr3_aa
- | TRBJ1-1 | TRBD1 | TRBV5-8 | TGTGCCAGCCGGACAGGGATGAACACTGAAGCTTTCTTT | CASRTGMNTEAFF
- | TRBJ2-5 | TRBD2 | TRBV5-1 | TGCGCCAGCAGCACCATGAGTCTAGCGGGGGGGCTAGAGACCCAGTACTTC | CASSTMSLAGGLETQYF
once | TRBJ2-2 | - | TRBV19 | TGTGCCAGTAGTATCAGGGGGGCCGGGGAGCTGTTTTTT | CASSIRGAGELFF
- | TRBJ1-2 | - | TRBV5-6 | TGTGCCAGCAGCTTGGCGGGAGAAAACTATGGCTACACCTTC | CASSLAGENYGYTF
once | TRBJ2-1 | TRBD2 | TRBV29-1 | TGCAGCGTTGTCGGGGGGGTCACGAATGAGCAGTTCTTC | CSVVGGVTNEQFF
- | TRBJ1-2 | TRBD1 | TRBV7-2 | TGTGCCAGCAGCTTAGGTGGACAGGGGATAGACTATGGCTACACCTTC | CASSLGGQGIDYGYTF
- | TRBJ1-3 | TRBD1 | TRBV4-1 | TGCGCCAGCGGACAGGGGAAATCTGGAAACACCATATATTTT | CASGQGKSGNTIYF
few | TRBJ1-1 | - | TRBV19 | TGTGCCAGCTCCGGGACTTTGAACACTGAAGCTTTCTTT | CASSGTLNTEAFF
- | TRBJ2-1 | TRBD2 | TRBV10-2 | TGCGCCAGCAGGACTAGCGGGGGAGAAGAGCAGTTCTTC | CASRTSGGEEQFF
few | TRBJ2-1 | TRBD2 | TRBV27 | TGTGCCAGCAGGCGGGGGGGCCCGAATGAGCAGTTCTTC | CASRRGGPNEQFF
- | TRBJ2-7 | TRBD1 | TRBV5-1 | TGCGCCAGCAGCTTGACAGGGGATAGGTACGAGCAGTACTTC | CASSLTGDRYEQYF
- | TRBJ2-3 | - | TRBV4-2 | TGTGCCAGCAGCCAAGGGAGCAACACAGATACGCAGTATTTT | CASSQGSNTDTQYF
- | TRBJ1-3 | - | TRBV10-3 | TGTGCCATCAGTGAGTCGGCAGGGAAAAGCTCTGGAAACACCATATATTTT | CAISESAGKSSGNTIYF
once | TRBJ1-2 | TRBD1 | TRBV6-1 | TGTGCCAGCAGTGAGGTACAGGGGTCCCCTAACTATGGCTACACCTTC | CASSEVQGSPNYGYTF
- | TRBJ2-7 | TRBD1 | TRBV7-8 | TGTGCCAGCGGGACAGACCTCAAGTCCTTTTACGAGCAGTACTTC | CASGTDLKSFYEQYF
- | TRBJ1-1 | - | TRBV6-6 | TGTGCCAGCAGCCCAGACTGGAACACTGAAGCTTTCTTT | CASSPDWNTEAFF
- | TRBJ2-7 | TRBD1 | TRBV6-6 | TGTGCCAGCAGAACTGGACAGGGGGCAGGGTACGAGCAGTACTTC | CASRTGQGAGYEQYF
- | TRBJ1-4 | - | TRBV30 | TGTGCCCACCGGGACTTCCATGAAAAACTGTTTTTT | CAHRDFHEKLFF
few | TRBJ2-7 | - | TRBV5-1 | TGCGCCAGCAGGCGGACCGCGGGCTCGACCTACGAGCAGTACTTC | CASRRTAGSTYEQYF
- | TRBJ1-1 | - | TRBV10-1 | TGCGCCAGCAGTGAGGACACCACGAACACTGAAGCTTTCTTT | CASSEDTTNTEAFF
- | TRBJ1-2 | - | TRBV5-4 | TGTGCCAGCAGCGCAAACAGGAAAGCTAACACCTTC | CASSANRKANTF
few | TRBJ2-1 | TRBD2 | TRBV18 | TGTGCCAGCTCTCCACAAGCCACAGCGGGGGCCTCGAATGAGCAGTTCTTC | CASSPQATAGASNEQFF
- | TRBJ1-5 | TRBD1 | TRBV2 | TGTGCCAGCGCCCACGTGGCAGGGGGCCATCAGCCCCAGCATTTT | CASAHVAGGHQPQHF
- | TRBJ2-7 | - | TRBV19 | TGTGCCAGTAGCCCGACTACTCCCTACGAGCAGTACTTC | CASSPTTPYEQYF
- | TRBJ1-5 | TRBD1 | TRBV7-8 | TGTGCCAGCAGCCCGACAGGGGGCGGGAATCAGCCCCAGCATTTT | CASSPTGGGNQPQHF
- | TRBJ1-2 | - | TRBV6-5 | TGTGCCAGCAGCCAAGGAAGACAGAGCTATGGCTACACCTTC | CASSQGRQSYGYTF
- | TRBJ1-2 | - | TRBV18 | TGTGCCAGCTCACCACGCGGGGAATGGAGTGGCTACACCTTC | CASSPRGEWSGYTF
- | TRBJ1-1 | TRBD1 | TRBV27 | TGTGCCAGCAGTACCCGGACAGGGAACACTGAAGCTTTCTTT | CASSTRTGNTEAFF
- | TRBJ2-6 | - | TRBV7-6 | TGTGCCAGCAGCTTAAGCACTGGGGCCAACGTCCTGACTTTC | CASSLSTGANVLTF
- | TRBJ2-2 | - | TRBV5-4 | TGTGCCAGCAGCCGGAGGGCAGATAGCACCGGGGAGCTGTTTTTT | CASSRRADSTGELFF
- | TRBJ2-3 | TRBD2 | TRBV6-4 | TGTGCCAGCAGTGGCGATAGCGGGGGGGCCACAGATACGCAGTATTTT | CASSGDSGGATDTQYF
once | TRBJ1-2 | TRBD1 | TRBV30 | TGTGCCTGGAGTGTCCGTCCACAGGGGAACTATGGCTACACCTTC | CAWSVRPQGNYGYTF
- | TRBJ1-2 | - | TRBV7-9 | TGTGCCAGCAGCTTGATAGCCAACCGTCGGGGCTACACCTTC | CASSLIANRRGYTF
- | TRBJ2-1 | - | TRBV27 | TGTGCCAGCAGTTTGGGGGGAACCTACAATGAGCAGTTCTTC | CASSLGGTYNEQFF
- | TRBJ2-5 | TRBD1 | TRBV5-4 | TGTGCCAGCAGCTTCGGACAGGGACAAGAGACCCAGTACTTC | CASSFGQGQETQYF
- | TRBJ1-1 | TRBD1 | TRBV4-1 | TGCGCCAGCAGCCAAGCGCCAGGGGGTGGGAACACTGAAGCTTTCTTT | CASSQAPGGGNTEAFF
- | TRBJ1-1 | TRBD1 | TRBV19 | TGTGCCAGTAGTATGGGGCGACAGGGATGGGACACTGAAGCTTTCTTT | CASSMGRQGWDTEAFF
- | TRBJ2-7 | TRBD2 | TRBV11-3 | TGTGCCAGCAGCCCACGGGGGGTAGCGGTTACCTACGAGCAGTACTTC | CASSPRGVAVTYEQYF
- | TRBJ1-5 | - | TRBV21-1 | TGTGCCAGCAGCAAAGTTGCGGAAAATCAGCCCCAGCATTTT | CASSKVAENQPQHF
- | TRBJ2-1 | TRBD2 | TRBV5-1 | TGCGCCAGCAGCTTACGCAGCGGGGGGAACAATGAGCAGTTCTTC | CASSLRSGGNNEQFF
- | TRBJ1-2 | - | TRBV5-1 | TGCGCCAGCAGCTTGGCCGGCTATGGCTACACCTTC | CASSLAGYGYTF
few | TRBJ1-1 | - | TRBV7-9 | TGTTCCAGCAGCTTACCCGCCGGGAACACTGAAGCTTTCTTT | CSSSLPAGNTEAFF